A single sample gave rise to the 13 T cell receptor beta chains below, sequenced in a study of beta chain features in type 1 diabetes. These receptors are not linked to any known antigen. Whole-study results and caveats: Moderate but significant shortening of TCRB CDR3s was recorded in all four CD4+ subsets from Type 1 diabetes patients.

What was sequenced were expressed TCRB transcripts, since all of the isolated RNA had been reverse transcribed. The repertoire was sequenced with immunoSEQ multiplex PCR; TCRdb's copy has only in-frame clones and lacks some. The sample has hundreds of thousands of clones; around 9.9% are singletons. Sequencing was carried out using naive CD4+ T cells from blood. These receptors were taken from a young man with type 1 diabetes.

This sequence joins TRBV27 and TRBJ2-3, with 8 bases aligning to TRBD1. V lost 2 bases to trimming and J lost 2 bases; unmatched junction nucleotides: 3. The CDR3 contains 15 residues. Per the germline V gene, CDR1 is MNHEY and CDR2 is SMNVEV (reference sequence). CDR3 nucleotide sequence: TGTGCCAGCAGTTTACAGGGGGCCCCCACAGATACGCAGTATTTT. Translation gives CASSLQGAPTDTQYF.

This chain joins TRBV5-1 and TRBJ2-1; D perhaps matches TRBD2 (7 bases). From germline, CDR1 is SGHRS and CDR2 YFSETQ. Trimming took 3 bases from V and 7 from J, leaving 17 bases between them. This CDR3 is built from 15 residues. The CDR3 loop is CASSSLEGGGNEQFF. The DNA for the CDR3 is TGCGCCAGCAGCTCCCTCGAGGGGGGGGGTAATGAGCAGTTCTTC.

This chain joins TRBV2 and TRBJ1-2; the D gene is possibly TRBD1 (6 bases). The CDR3 has 13 residues. Germline CDR1 and CDR2: SNHLY and FYNNEI. The V gene lost 4 bases and the J gene lost 0 bases, with 6 bases spanning the gap. The CDR3 sequence is CASSGTANYGYTF. The CDR3 nucleotides read TGTGCCAGCAGTGGGACAGCTAACTATGGCTACACCTTC.

This clone has just a few counts. The DNA of the CDR3 is TGCAGCGTTTCGGGACTAGCGGTCTACAATGAGCAGTTCTTC. Its protein is CSVSGLAVYNEQFF. The gene calls are TRBV29-1 and TRBJ2-1; 11 positions agree with TRBD2. Per the germline V gene, CDR1 is SQVTM and CDR2 is ANQGSEA. V trimming: 5 bases; J trimming: 3 bases; junction bases outside the gene matches: 3. The CDR3 covers 14 residues.

This clone was found a few times. This chain links TRBV7-3 with TRBJ2-1; TRBD2 agrees at 8 bases. Germline V gene sequence: CDR1 SGHTA, CDR2 FQGTGA. Losses at the gene ends were 5 bases for V and 8 bases for J; bases not matched to a gene: 20. The CDR3 runs to 18 residues. The CDR3 loop is CASSPPGLTGGSLDEQFF. The CDR3 coding sequence is TGTGCCAGCAGCCCCCCCGGTCTCACGGGGGGGTCTCTGGATGAGCAGTTCTTC.

This clone has only a few counts. The sample has other DNA sequences that encode this CDR3 too. The CDR3 sequence is CATSRDRGKETQYF. The DNA for the CDR3 is TGTGCCACCAGCAGAGACCGCGGCAAAGAGACCCAGTACTTC. The genes are TRBV15 and TRBJ2-5; D is ambiguous. This CDR3 is built from 14 residues. The V end lost 0 bases, the J end lost 3 bases, and 8 bases lay between the germline ends. CDR1 is LNHNV, CDR2 YYDKDF, per germline (reference sequence).

The CDR3 sequence: CASTATSPGGTQYF. The DNA of the CDR3 is TGTGCCAGCACCGCGACTAGCCCGGGGGGTACGCAGTATTTT. The chain combines TRBV28 with TRBJ2-3; 7 bases are shared with TRBD2. With 7 bases clipped from V and 8 bases from J, the junction kept 12 bases outside the gene matches. CDR3 length: 14 amino acids. Germline values: CDR1 MDHEN, CDR2 SYDVKM.

This clone has a handful of counts. The rearrangement uses TRBV10-3 and TRBJ1-1; the match to TRBD1 covers 9 bases. The V gene end was trimmed by 6 bases and the J gene end by 1 base; junction bases not matched to a gene: 3. The CDR3 spans 14 residues. Germline V gene data show CDR1 as ENHRY and CDR2 as SYGVKD. CDR3 DNA: TGTGCCATCAGGGTGGGACAGGGGAACACTGAAGCTTTCTTT. As protein: CAIRVGQGNTEAFF.

This chain joins TRBV6-1 and TRBJ2-1; weak D call: TRBD2 (6 bases). V lost 4 bases and J 4 bases, leaving 14 bases between the germline ends. CDR3 size: 15 residues. Germline lookup yields CDR1 MNHNS and CDR2 SASEGT. The CDR3 sequence is CASSAPGLAYNEQFF. CDR3 nucleotide sequence: TGTGCCAGCAGTGCCCCAGGGCTAGCGTACAATGAGCAGTTCTTC.

This clone was counted a few times. The V call is TRBV7-9, the J call TRBJ1-2; TRBD1 is a possible D gene (5 bases). This CDR3 comprises 14 residues. CDR1 and CDR2 (germline): SEHNR, FQNEAQ (reference sequence). With 7 bases removed from V and 2 bases from J, the gap between germline ends came to 14 bases. CDR3 protein: CASTLGAGNYGYTF. The CDR3 DNA reads TGTGCCAGCACCCTTGGGGCGGGAAACTATGGCTACACCTTC.

This clone was seen a few times. This chain uses TRBV7-9 with TRBJ1-1; D ambiguous. The V gene's germline CDR1 is SEHNR and CDR2 FQNEAQ (reference sequence). The CDR3 is made up of 13 amino acids. With 0 bases removed from V and 1 base from J, the gap between germline ends came to 3 bases. The CDR3 nucleotides read TGTGCCAGCAGCTTAGCCAAGAACACTGAAGCTTTCTTT. It translates to CASSLAKNTEAFF.

J is TRBJ1-5 and V is TRBV28, with D unresolved. V shed 3 bases and J shed 2 bases, with 14 bases lying between them. This CDR3 comprises 16 residues. Germline CDR1 is MDHEN and CDR2 is SYDVKM. The CDR3 sequence is CASSFPTGIGNQPQHF. As DNA, the CDR3 is TGTGCCAGCAGTTTCCCGACCGGGATTGGCAATCAGCCCCAGCATTTT. The full variable domain, its missing parts supplied by reference TRBV28 and TRBJ1-5, is DVKVTQSSRYLVKRTGEKVFLECVQDMDHENMFWYRQDPGLGLRLIYFSYDVKMKEKGDIPEGYSVSREKKERFSLILESASTNQTSMYLCASSFPTGIGNQPQHFGDGTRLSIL.

The chain links TRBV5-1 to TRBJ2-1; D is undetermined. The CDR3 extends over 16 amino acids. The germline V and J ends were trimmed by 4 bases and 5 bases, with 19 bases remaining between them. Germline V gives CDR1 SGHRS, CDR2 YFSETQ. DNA for the CDR3: TGCGCCAGCAGCGGCCGAATTGACCGGGTAGACAATGAGCAGTTCTTC. It codes for CASSGRIDRVDNEQFF.